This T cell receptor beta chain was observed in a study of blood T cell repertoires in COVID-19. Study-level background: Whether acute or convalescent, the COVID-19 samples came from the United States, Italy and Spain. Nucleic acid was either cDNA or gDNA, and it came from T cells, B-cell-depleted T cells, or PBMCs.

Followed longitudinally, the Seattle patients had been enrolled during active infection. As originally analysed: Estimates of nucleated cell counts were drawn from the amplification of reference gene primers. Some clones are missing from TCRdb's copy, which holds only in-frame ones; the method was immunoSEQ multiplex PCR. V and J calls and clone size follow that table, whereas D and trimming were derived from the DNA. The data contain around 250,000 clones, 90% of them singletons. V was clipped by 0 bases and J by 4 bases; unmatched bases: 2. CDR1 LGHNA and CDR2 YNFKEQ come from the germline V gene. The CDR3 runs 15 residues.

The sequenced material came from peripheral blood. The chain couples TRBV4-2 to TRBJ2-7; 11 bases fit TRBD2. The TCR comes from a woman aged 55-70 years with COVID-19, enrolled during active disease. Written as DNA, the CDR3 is TGTGCCAGCAGCCAAGAAGGGACTAGCGGATACGAGCAGTACTTC. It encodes CASSQEGTSGYEQYF.